The clone carrying this T cell receptor (beta chain) was found a few times. Individual cDNA molecules (in the library) carried attached unique molecular identifiers. In the original workflow: TCRs per sample had a median of approximately 100,000 and ranged from 23,224 to 690,600. TCRdb re-derived calls from the RACE reads in MiXCR, one entry per CDR3 protein. The V and J calls follow TCRdb's processing rather than the paper's. The sample has about 130,000 distinct CDR3 sequences, approximately 9.5% seen once. The time point was: healthy volunteer bleed at 2 weeks. Total RNA came from unfractionated whole blood. Between the trimmed V and J ends, which lost 4 bases and 0 bases, there was a span of 10 bases. Germline V gene sequence: CDR1 SGHRS, CDR2 YFSETQ. The CDR3 consists of 14 residues. This sample stems from a study of human T cells and chemical hapten exposure. Whole-study context: Small discrepancies in pooled library volume mainly accounted for the varying TCR yields per sample.

The J gene is TRBJ1-2, the V gene TRBV5-1; D may be TRBD1 (5 bases). This TCR came from a male donor in good health. Some clones in this sample may be carry-over from other donors' samples. The sequenced sample consisted of whole blood. The CDR3: CASSAGHSNYGYTF. CDR3 bases: TGCGCCAGCAGCGCCGGACACTCTAACTATGGCTACACCTTC.